This is a list of T cell receptor beta chains from one sample in a study of neoadjuvant anti-PD-1 for oral cavity cancer. Sequencing was performed with immunoSEQ multiplex PCR; in TCRdb, only in-frame clones are kept and a portion is missing. The sample carries roughly 14,000 clones, roughly 68% recorded once. Sample: PBMCs, taken before nivolumab (anti-PD-1) treatment. The receptors stem from a person between 35 and 79 years old with oral cavity squamous cell carcinoma. Both conserved end residues are part of each CDR3. A D gene is named only where the DNA matches it firmly. Clone size is given for some rows only: seen once, a few or many times, or a class if the clone is expanded.

clone_size j_call v_call d_call cdr3_aa cdr3_nt
. TRBJ2-1 TRBV11-3 TRBD2 CASSTHSSGRVSYNEQFF TGTGCCAGCAGCACACATTCGAGCGGGAGGGTGTCCTACAATGAGCAGTTCTTC
. TRBJ2-3 TRBV9 TRBD2 CASSVGTRGLAGADTQYF TGTGCCAGCAGCGTAGGAACACGCGGACTAGCGGGAGCAGATACGCAGTATTTT
. TRBJ1-1 TRBV6-6 . CASSYPLGGHTEAFF TGTGCCAGCAGTTACCCTTTAGGGGGGCACACTGAAGCTTTCTTT
. TRBJ1-5 TRBV2 TRBD1 CASSGLRGRQPQHF TGTGCCAGCAGTGGTTTGAGGGGGCGGCAGCCCCAGCATTTT
. TRBJ2-2 TRBV6-1 . CASSAGPLKGTGELFF TGTGCCAGCAGTGCAGGGCCTCTCAAGGGCACCGGGGAGCTGTTTTTT
. TRBJ2-7 TRBV27 . CASSPPYEQYF TGTGCCAGCAGTCCCCCCTACGAGCAGTACTTC
few TRBJ1-2 TRBV11-2 TRBD1 CASSPFGTGTNYGYTF TGTGCCAGCAGCCCTTTTGGGACAGGGACCAACTATGGCTACACCTTC
. TRBJ1-2 TRBV7-9 . CASSLGGNGYTF TGTGCCAGCAGCTTAGGAGGGAATGGCTACACCTTC
. TRBJ1-3 TRBV19 TRBD1 CASTPGTGTSGNTIYF TGTGCCAGTACACCTGGGACAGGGACGTCTGGAAACACCATATATTTT
. TRBJ1-2 TRBV7-9 . CASSRDGAYGYTF TGTGCCAGCAGCCGGGACGGGGCCTATGGCTACACCTTC
. TRBJ2-1 TRBV2 TRBD2 CASISAGKGLGEQFF TGTGCCAGCATTTCAGCGGGGAAGGGCTTGGGTGAGCAGTTCTTC
. TRBJ1-1 TRBV6-6 TRBD1 CASRQDRGGNTEAFF TGTGCCAGCAGGCAGGACAGGGGAGGGAACACTGAAGCTTTCTTT
. TRBJ2-3 TRBV19 . CASSITLIPSTDTQYF TGTGCCAGTAGTATAACCCTCATCCCTAGCACAGATACGCAGTATTTT
. TRBJ2-3 TRBV9 TRBD2 CASSVVAGADTQYF TGTGCCAGCAGCGTAGTAGCGGGAGCAGATACGCAGTATTTT
. TRBJ2-2 TRBV28 TRBD1 CASSLTGGAAGELFF TGTGCCAGCAGTTTGACAGGGGGCGCGGCCGGGGAGCTGTTTTTT
. TRBJ2-1 TRBV29-1 . CSAGSGDEQFF TGCAGCGCCGGGTCTGGAGATGAGCAGTTCTTC
. TRBJ1-4 TRBV9 . CASSVGTATNEKLFF TGTGCCAGCAGCGTAGGTACTGCAACTAATGAAAAACTGTTTTTT
. TRBJ2-3 TRBV4-1 TRBD2 CASSRLAGSTDTQYF TGCGCCAGCAGCCGACTAGCGGGAAGCACAGATACGCAGTATTTT
. TRBJ2-1 TRBV5-4 TRBD2 CASSYRGEYNEQFF TGTGCCAGCAGCTACCGGGGGGAGTACAATGAGCAGTTCTTC
once TRBJ2-7 TRBV10-3 TRBD1 CAISEMDRGSTYEQYF TGTGCCATCAGTGAAATGGACAGGGGGAGCACCTACGAGCAGTACTTC
once TRBJ2-2 TRBV5-5 . CASSLTDKNTGELFF TGTGCCAGCAGCTTGACGGACAAGAACACCGGGGAGCTGTTTTTT
. TRBJ1-5 TRBV6-1 . CASSEGTHSNQPQHF TGTGCCAGCAGTGAGGGGACACATAGCAATCAGCCCCAGCATTTT
. TRBJ1-5 TRBV7-9 . CASSLGISNQPQHF TGTGCCAGCAGCTTAGGGATTAGCAATCAGCCCCAGCATTTT
few TRBJ2-7 TRBV7-9 . CASSPRGAYEQYF TGTGCCAGCAGCCCTAGGGGGGCCTACGAGCAGTACTTC
few TRBJ2-1 TRBV20-1 . CSASILHEQFF TGCAGTGCTAGTATTCTGCATGAGCAGTTCTTC
few TRBJ1-1 TRBV14 . CASSSAGALNTEAFF TGTGCCAGCAGCTCCGCAGGGGCCCTGAACACTGAAGCTTTCTTT
few TRBJ1-5 TRBV2 TRBD1 CASRDRGGINQPQHF TGTGCCAGCAGGGACAGGGGAGGTATCAATCAGCCCCAGCATTTT
. TRBJ2-7 TRBV30 . CAWARRGRYEQYF TGTGCCTGGGCGCGGAGGGGGCGGTACGAGCAGTACTTC
. TRBJ2-5 TRBV6-1 . CASSEASYGVETQYF TGTGCCAGCAGTGAAGCGAGCTACGGAGTAGAGACCCAGTACTTC
. TRBJ1-4 TRBV15 . CATSRNLGGDEKLFF TGTGCCACCAGCAGGAACCTCGGGGGCGACGAAAAACTGTTTTTT
once TRBJ2-7 TRBV19 TRBD1 CASSIRGTGTTYEQYF TGTGCCAGTAGTATACGAGGGACAGGGACTACCTACGAGCAGTACTTC
. TRBJ2-7 TRBV7-8 TRBD2 CASSLGPAGNYEQYF TGTGCCAGCAGCTTAGGTCCAGCGGGGAACTACGAGCAGTACTTC
. TRBJ1-6 TRBV30 . CAWSLGAETSLHF TGTGCCTGGAGCCTAGGGGCGGAAACATCCCTCCACTTT
. TRBJ1-2 TRBV7-2 . CASSLTGRAGTGGYGYTF TGTGCCAGCAGCTTAACCGGGCGGGCCGGGACGGGGGGATATGGCTACACCTTC
. TRBJ1-4 TRBV28 . CASREGGSNEKLFF TGTGCCAGCAGAGAGGGGGGGTCTAATGAAAAACTGTTTTTT
. TRBJ2-1 TRBV5-8 . CASSQRLGSYNEQFF TGTGCCAGCAGCCAGAGACTGGGCTCCTACAATGAGCAGTTCTTC
. TRBJ2-1 TRBV20-1 . CSAKLINEQFF TGCAGTGCTAAATTAATCAATGAGCAGTTCTTC
. TRBJ2-2 TRBV10-3 . CAISGGSGVSNTGELFF TGTGCCATCAGTGGGGGCTCGGGGGTCTCGAACACCGGGGAGCTGTTTTTT
. TRBJ2-2 TRBV5-1 . CASTREAGELFF TGCGCCAGCACAAGGGAGGCCGGGGAGCTGTTTTTT
. TRBJ1-1 TRBV2 TRBD1 CASRAPRGLTEAFF TGTGCCAGCAGGGCCCCCAGGGGGCTCACTGAAGCTTTCTTT
. TRBJ2-1 TRBV7-9 . CASSYIGNLFF TGTGCCAGCAGTTATATCGGAAATCTGTTCTTC
. TRBJ2-3 TRBV6-4 TRBD1 CASSLTGGALRDTQYF TGTGCCAGCAGTCTAACAGGGGGAGCCTTAAGGGATACGCAGTATTTT
. TRBJ2-7 TRBV6-5 . CASSFGRTYEQYF TGTGCCAGCAGTTTCGGACGCACCTACGAGCAGTACTTC
few TRBJ2-1 TRBV19 . CASSIDNGAGNEQFF TGTGCCAGTAGTATAGATAATGGGGCCGGCAATGAGCAGTTCTTC
. TRBJ1-1 TRBV10-3 . CAISESSGREVNAFF TGTGCCATCAGTGAGTCGAGTGGCAGGGAAGTTAATGCTTTCTTT
few TRBJ2-2 TRBV28 . CASSLLAGELFF TGTGCCAGCAGTTTACTGGCCGGGGAGCTGTTTTTT
. TRBJ2-3 TRBV7-9 . CASSRSVDTQYF TGTGCCAGCAGCCGGAGTGTCGATACGCAGTATTTT
. TRBJ2-2 TRBV5-4 TRBD2 CASSLGPSGGASGELFF TGTGCCAGCAGCTTGGGGCCTAGCGGGGGGGCCTCCGGGGAGCTGTTTTTT
. TRBJ1-4 TRBV2 . CASSVAGFHEKLFF TGTGCCAGCAGTGTTGCCGGGTTCCATGAAAAACTGTTTTTT
. TRBJ2-6 TRBV29-1 . CSVEDPGSGANVLTF TGCAGCGTTGAAGATCCCGGGTCTGGGGCCAACGTCCTGACTTTC
. TRBJ2-5 TRBV28 TRBD1 CATTPGQLSKETQYF TGTGCCACGACTCCGGGACAGCTTTCAAAAGAGACCCAGTACTTC
. TRBJ2-6 TRBV7-2 . CASSLGPGTQPGANVLTF TGTGCCAGCAGCTTAGGACCAGGGACTCAGCCGGGGGCCAACGTCCTGACTTTC
. TRBJ2-7 TRBV10-3 . CAISEGSEGRRAYEQYF TGTGCCATCAGTGAGGGGTCTGAGGGCAGAAGGGCCTACGAGCAGTACTTC
few TRBJ1-3 TRBV18 . CASSLGVTGNTIYF TGTGCCAGCTCTTTGGGAGTCACTGGAAACACCATATATTTT
few TRBJ2-7 TRBV27 TRBD1 CASSDWDRGHEQYF TGTGCCAGCAGCGACTGGGACAGGGGCCACGAGCAGTACTTC
. TRBJ2-5 TRBV5-1 . CASSLGRGVEKTQYF TGCGCCAGCAGCTTGGGCAGGGGGGTCGAAAAGACCCAGTACTTC
. TRBJ2-7 TRBV15 . CATSAPGETRDEQYF TGTGCCACCAGCGCTCCCGGGGAAACCCGGGACGAGCAGTACTTC